The following is a T cell receptor beta chain sequence with its context. The antigen it binds to is not known. Base-call qualities are not available, and no considerably larger clone is one nucleotide away. This sample was taken from a study of shared clonotypes between healthy human individuals (dated by TCRdb to 2020 to 2022). For the study in its entirety: Three men and two women, aged 18 to 49 years, made up the cohort. Libraries were prepared and TCR repertoires were sequenced by different laboratories using diverse techniques, in order to increase sequencing depth and limit assay-specific biases. Between about 0.85 and 9.5 billion PBMCs per donor were obtained by leukapheresis. The study deeply sequenced blood TCR repertoires of about 5 healthy adults to estimate repertoire size and the extent of clonotype sharing between individuals. For each donor, CD4 naive and CD4 memory were each given three plates, CD8 naive was given two plates, and CD8 memory was given one plate. The investigation overall reported the following: Sampling was restricted to blood, and TCR repertoires in tissues likely differ from the TCR repertoires found in blood. Pairwise subsampling indicated that sequencing depth was expected to affect the degree of clonotype sharing among donors. Across a few donors, approximately 5% of naive CD4, over 3% of naive CD8, around 2.5% of memory CD4, and under 0.45% of memory CD8 clonotypes were shared. Naive subsets generally had larger estimated clonotype richness than memory subsets. The genetic and exposure-history diversity represented was limited by the small number of donors. Even with the large sequencing depth, rarefaction of the sorted-subset datasets indicated that sequencing was incomplete. Higher generation probabilities were observed for clonotypes shared by all four sorted-subset donors than for non-shared clonotypes.

Using the deep immunoSEQ assay, multiplex PCR amplified TCR CDR3 regions from genomic DNA. Extracted genomic DNA from each cell subset was distributed evenly across all wells of several immunoSEQ 96-well plates, and each plate was treated as a replicate. For sorted subsets, roughly 200 ng of genomic DNA, equivalent to tens of thousands of T cell genomes, went into each replicate PCR. Purified libraries were quantified with a Qubit 3.0 fluorometer, sized on a Bioanalyzer 2100, and re-quantified with the KAPA Library Quantification kit. Every immunoSEQ 96-well plate was sequenced on a separate single-read 150-cycle Illumina NextSeq 550 flow cell. As for the original processing: Because the immunoSEQ output held only junctional sequences and lacked quality scores, the filtering could not match the filtering applied to full-length reads. Sequences were annotated with PyIR, a Python wrapper for IgBLAST v1.9, and V/J genes and CDR3 were assigned using IMGT germline references. Reads were filtered out if the reads had weak V/J assignments (E-value above 1e-6), no CDR3, stop codons, out-of-frame junctions, or ambiguous translated residues. V3J clonotypes were defined as sequences sharing the same inferred V gene, J gene, and CDR3 amino acid sequence. The percentage overlap between two repertoires was calculated by dividing the number of shared unique clonotypes by the size of the smaller repertoire. Three approaches were used to assess repertoire richness: RTK rarefaction, the Chao1 estimator, and Recon v2.1 estimates of unobserved clonotypes. Generation probabilities were computed with OLGA for all TCRbeta clonotypes obtained by the gDNA method from a handful of donors. This is the immuneACCESS table as TCRdb keeps it, with only in-frame sequences that have V and J called. A part of the clones is gone; compared with another copy, unresolved V genes explain less than half, and the rest is unexplained. That table is the source of V, J and clone size, and D and trimming were worked out from the DNA. Within this sample are more than 900,000 clones, with about 84% of them counted one time only. The ten largest account for under 0.8% of the sample.

Donors were healthy HIV-negative adults with no recently reported acute infections or vaccinations. All donors were Caucasian adults living in Nashville, Tennessee, USA. Magnetic negative selection was used to enrich CD4+ T cells, after which naive cells were positively selected on CD45RA and the negative fraction became the memory subset. After blood collection by leukapheresis, PBMCs were isolated using Ficoll-Histopaque density gradient centrifugation and then cryopreserved in the vapor phase of liquid nitrogen. Analytical flow cytometry was used to check the purity and quantity of every magnetically sorted T cell population. Genomic DNA was isolated from every sorted fraction and measured by UV absorbance on a Nanodrop 2000c. At the junction V is shortened by 4 bases and J by 6 bases, with 16 bases in between. The CDR3 sequence holds 14 residues, the cysteine and phenylalanine included. Only the CDR3 DNA is retained, 42 bases long and in frame from the first base. The germline V gene encodes CDR1 LNHNV and CDR2 YYDKDF (reference sequence).

What was sequenced was memory CD4+ T cells from PBMCs. The cell subset or site label of this sample denotes: CD45RA-negative fraction. This chain joins TRBV15 to TRBJ2-7, with no reliable assignment of the D segment. The receptor was isolated from a man aged 18 to 29 in good health. Some clones in this sample may be carry-over from other donors' samples. Here is the DNA: TGTGCCACCAGCAAAGGCGACGCGGCAGTCGAGCAGTACTTC. Its translation is CATSKGDAAVEQYF.